Sequencing of this T cell receptor beta chain was carried out in a study of cytomegalovirus exposure and HLA in healthy donors. Study-wide results and caveats: Judged likely to be a sequencing artifact was a cluster of highly shared sequence variants. HLA restriction was apparent for most CMV-associated TCR beta chains in a later analysis. Versus the roughly 700-donor mean, an Asian-associated ancestry cluster reportedly showed fewer N-insertions in a later analysis.

Turning to this clone: Its antigen is undetermined.

With 60 Vbeta and 13 Jbeta primers, the PCR was carried out. Repertoires were generated with immunoSEQ multiplex PCR, while TCRdb's copy carries only in-frame clones and drops some. This table lists over 80,000 clones. CDR1 and CDR2 (germline): SGHNT, YYREEE (reference sequence). CDR3 size: 14 residues. The V segment lost 2 bases and the J segment 8 bases; nucleotides outside the gene matches: 8. The donors were healthy bone marrow donors. Sequencing used PBMCs. The rearrangement uses TRBV5-4 and TRBJ1-2; 8 nucleotides agree with TRBD1. The clonotype originates from a girl aged 10-17 years in good health and CMV-seropositive. CDR3 residues: CASSLSQGAEGYTF. The CDR3, as DNA: TGTGCCAGCAGCTTAAGTCAGGGGGCTGAAGGCTACACCTTC.